Listed here is a single T cell receptor (beta chain). Its antigen remains unknown. The V gene lost 2 bases and the J gene lost 1 base, with 17 bases spanning the gap. The CDR3 is made up of 17 amino acids. The V gene's germline CDR1 is LNHDA and CDR2 SQIVND (reference sequence). The data were taken from a study of somatic mutations in cytotoxic T cells in rheumatoid arthritis. Whole-study context: A subset of V beta antibody-stained T-cell populations was isolated by flow sorting, reaching nearly 100% purity, and this subset included V beta1+ cells that went on to TCRB sequencing.

Method: immunoSEQ multiplex PCR; TCRdb's copy keeps in-frame clones and lacks some. The sample includes 12,000 or so clones, about 80% of them seen just once. The study pulled out CD4+ and CD8+ cells with positive magnetic bead selection and then checked their purity by flow cytometry. The study's findings and limits: The authors did not know the antigen targets of the expanded CD8+ clones.

Sample: CD8+ T cells sorted from blood. The receptor comes from a middle-aged man in good health. This chain connects TRBV19 to TRBJ2-5; a possible D gene is TRBD1 (5 bases). The CDR3 DNA is TGTGCCAGTAGTATAATAGGGCAGGGCCTCCTCCAAGAGACCCAGTACTTC. This translates into CASSIIGQGLLQETQYF.